Below, 19 T cell receptor beta chains from the same sample are listed, as sequenced in a study of metastatic and nonmetastatic thyroid tumors. With MiXCR, TCRdb reprocessed the PCR reads. The sample consists of approximately 13,000 clones, about 25% of them appearing once. Patients had received no treatment of any kind before thyroid surgery. Sequencing used blood. Receptors were obtained from a male donor with papillary thyroid cancer or a benign thyroid nodule (not recorded which). Some clones in this sample may be carry-over from other donors' samples.

The chain recombines TRBV6-2 or TRBV6-3 with TRBJ2-7, with 7 bases identical to TRBD1. With 5 bases clipped from V and 0 bases from J, the junction kept 7 bases outside the gene matches. This CDR3 has 15 residues. Per germline, CDR1 MNHEY and CDR2 SVGEGT. CDR3 nucleotides: TGTGCCAGCAGTCCCGGGACAGCATACTCCTACGAGCAGTACTTC. It codes for CASSPGTAYSYEQYF.

The rearrangement links TRBV7-9 to TRBJ2-1, with 11 positions matching TRBD1. V lost 5 bases and J lost 8; bases outside the gene matches: 5. Germline assignment: CDR1 SEHNR and CDR2 FQNEAQ (reference sequence). The CDR3 sequence is 14 residues long. CDR3 DNA: TGTGCCAGCAGCCCAGGACAGGGGGCAGATGAGCAGTTCTTC. It translates to CASSPGQGADEQFF.

The chain recombines TRBV19 with TRBJ2-7; possibly TRBD1 for D (6 bases). This CDR3 has 14 residues. The germline gives CDR1 LNHDA, CDR2 SQIVND (reference sequence). Between the trimmed V and J ends, which lost 2 bases and 0 bases, there was a span of 8 bases. The CDR3 region has the DNA TGTGCCAGTAGTATATCGACAGGCTCCTACGAGCAGTACTTC. It is translated as CASSISTGSYEQYF.

CDR3 bases: TGTGCCAGCAGCGTAGATATGTGGGAGCTGTTTTTT. Protein sequence: CASSVDMWELFF. The chain recombines TRBV9 with TRBJ2-2; D is unresolved. Germline loops: CDR1 SGDLS, CDR2 YYNGEE. This CDR3 contains 12 residues. With 0 bases removed from V and 9 bases from J, the gap between germline ends came to 6 bases.

A few counts support this clone. This chain joins TRBV28 and TRBJ2-7; no reliable D call. This CDR3 contains 12 residues. The V and J ends lost 6 bases and 1 base respectively, with 7 bases between them. Germline V CDR1 and CDR2: MDHEN, SYDVKM. CDR3 amino acids: CASSRDSYEQYF. As DNA, the CDR3 is TGTGCCAGCAGCCGTGATTCCTACGAGCAGTACTTC.

This clone was seen more than once but under ten times. This rearrangement joins TRBV12-3 or TRBV12-4 to TRBJ2-3, with D possibly being TRBD2 (6 bases). V dropped 6 bases and J dropped 4 bases, with 8 bases sitting between them. This CDR3 region has 12 residues. Written as DNA, the CDR3 is TGTGCCAGCAGCCGACTAGCAGATACGCAGTATTTT. Translation: CASSRLADTQYF.

Of note for this clone: Other DNA sequences in this sample translate to the same CDR3. The CDR3 spells CASSLLAGAFYEQYF. For the CDR3, the DNA is TGTGCCAGCAGCTTATTAGCTGGAGCTTTCTACGAGCAGTACTTC. The V gene is TRBV7-8, the J gene TRBJ2-7; D is undetermined. Germline assignment: CDR1 SGHVS and CDR2 FQNEAQ. V was shortened by 2 bases and J by 3 bases, with 14 bases between the two germline ends. The CDR3 has 15 residues.

Only a few counts were recorded for this clone. V usage is TRBV6-2 or TRBV6-3 and J usage is TRBJ2-7; 10 positions match TRBD2. V was clipped by 5 bases and J by 2 bases; unmatched bases: 9. Germline V gene sequence: CDR1 MNHEY, CDR2 SVGEGT. This CDR3 has 16 amino acids. This CDR3 is CASSTPGLAEPYEQYF. For the CDR3, the DNA is TGTGCCAGCAGTACGCCCGGACTAGCGGAACCCTACGAGCAGTACTTC.

The chain joins TRBV11-2 to TRBJ2-1; 11 bases are a match to TRBD2. Losses at the gene ends were 1 base for V and 10 bases for J; bases not matched to a gene: 6. The CDR3 contains 15 residues. CDR1 is SGHAT and CDR2 is FQNNGV in the germline V gene. The CDR3 DNA sequence: TGTGCCAGCAGCTTAGTAGGGCTAGCGGGAGGCGAGCAGTTCTTC. This sequence encodes CASSLVGLAGGEQFF.

This chain joins TRBV6-5 and TRBJ1-5; possible D gene TRBD1, 6 bases. V was shortened by 4 bases and J by 6 bases, with 13 bases between the two germline ends. Germline V lookup: CDR1 MNHEY, CDR2 SVGAGI. The CDR3 runs 14 residues. The CDR3 is CASSWDNGAQPQHF. CDR3 in DNA: TGTGCCAGCAGTTGGGACAATGGAGCTCAGCCCCAGCATTTT.

This chain uses TRBV20-1 with TRBJ2-5; 10 bases fit TRBD2. The CDR3 runs to 15 residues. Germline loops: CDR1 DFQATT, CDR2 SNEGSKA (reference sequence). V lost 2 bases, J lost 4 bases, and 7 bases stayed unmatched. The CDR3 here is CSARPLAGVIETQYF. Written as DNA, the CDR3 is TGCAGTGCTAGACCCCTAGCGGGAGTGATAGAGACCCAGTACTTC.

By sample fraction, this clone is medium-sized. The genes are TRBV11-2 and TRBJ1-2; D perhaps matches TRBD1 (6 bases). The germline CDR1 and CDR2 sequences are SGHAT and FQNNGV. V gave up 6 bases and J gave up 7 bases, with 12 bases separating them. The CDR3 runs to 12 residues. The CDR3 loop is CASRSGETGYTF. The DNA of the CDR3 is TGTGCCAGCAGATCAGGGGAGACTGGCTACACCTTC.

The chain is built from TRBV6-4 and TRBJ1-1; unclear D gene. Germline assignment: CDR1 MRHNA and CDR2 SNTAGT. The V end lost 5 bases, the J end lost 1 base, and 8 bases lay between the germline ends. The CDR3 is 13 amino acids. CDR3 sequence: CASSPTGNTEAFF. CDR3 nucleotide sequence: TGTGCCAGCAGTCCGACCGGGAACACTGAAGCTTTCTTT.

This chain uses TRBV7-9 with TRBJ1-3; D unresolved. Germline V lookup: CDR1 SEHNR, CDR2 FQNEAQ (reference sequence). The CDR3 length is 12 residues. V lost 6 bases and J 5 bases, leaving 8 bases between the germline ends. CDR3 protein: CASRPDRNTIYF. The CDR3 DNA reads as TGTGCCAGCAGACCCGATAGAAACACCATATATTTT.

The V gene is TRBV7-9, the J gene TRBJ1-2; D is undetermined. The germline CDR1 and CDR2 sequences are SEHNR and FQNEAQ (reference sequence). The CDR3 runs 15 residues. Trimming removed 1 base from V and 8 bases from J, with 17 bases in between. CDR3 nucleotides: TGTGCCAGCAGCTTAGAATCGTGGCGGGGAGAGGGCTACACCTTC. Translation: CASSLESWRGEGYTF.

The chain is built from TRBV19 and TRBJ2-7; 13 bases line up with TRBD2. V shed 4 bases and J 1 base; nucleotides not matched to a gene: 4. This CDR3 contains 16 residues. Germline CDR1 LNHDA, CDR2 SQIVND (reference sequence). CDR3 bases: TGTGCCAGTAGTACGTCGGGACTAGCGGGATCCTACGAGCAGTACTTC. It translates to CASSTSGLAGSYEQYF.

The J gene is TRBJ2-2, the V gene TRBV6-1, with D unclear. Germline V CDR1 and CDR2: MNHNS, SASEGT. The CDR3 runs to 13 residues. The V gene lost 4 bases and the J gene lost 7 bases, with 10 bases spanning the gap. CDR3 DNA: TGTGCCAGCAGTGTCACATTTGGCGGGGAGCTGTTTTTT. Translation gives CASSVTFGGELFF.

This clone was counted only a few times. The chain has TRBV6-5 and TRBJ1-2; D gene ambiguous. The CDR3 totals 13 residues. Germline V gives CDR1 MNHEY, CDR2 SVGAGI. V lost 2 bases to trimming and J lost 4 bases, with 8 bases between them. The CDR3 loop is CASSYGEGYGYTF. The CDR3 DNA follows: TGTGCCAGCAGTTACGGGGAGGGCTATGGCTACACCTTC.

This chain links TRBV27 with TRBJ2-2; tentative D call: TRBD1 (6 bases). This CDR3 spans 16 amino acids. Looked up from germline, CDR1 is MNHEY and CDR2 is SMNVEV (reference sequence). Trimming shortened V by 1 base and J by 2 bases, and 11 bases separated the two germline ends. This chain's CDR3 is CASSLLGHLNTGELFF. CDR3 nucleotides: TGTGCCAGCAGTTTATTGGGACACCTAAACACCGGGGAGCTGTTTTTT.